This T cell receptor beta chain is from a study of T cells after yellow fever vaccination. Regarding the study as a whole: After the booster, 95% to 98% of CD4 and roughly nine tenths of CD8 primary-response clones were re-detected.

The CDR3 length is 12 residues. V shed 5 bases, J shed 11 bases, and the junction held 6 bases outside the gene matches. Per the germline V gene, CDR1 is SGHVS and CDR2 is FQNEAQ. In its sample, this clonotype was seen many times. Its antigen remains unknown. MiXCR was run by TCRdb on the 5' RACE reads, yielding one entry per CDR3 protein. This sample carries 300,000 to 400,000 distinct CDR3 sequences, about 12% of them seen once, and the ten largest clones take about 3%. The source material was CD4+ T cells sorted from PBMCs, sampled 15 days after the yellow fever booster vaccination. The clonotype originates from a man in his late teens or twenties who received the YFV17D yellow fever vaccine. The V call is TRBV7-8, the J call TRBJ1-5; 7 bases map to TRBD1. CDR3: CASSRDQGAQHF. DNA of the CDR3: TGTGCCAGCAGCCGCGACCAGGGGGCCCAGCATTTT.